A selection of T cell receptor beta chains follows, all from one sample in a study of blood T cell repertoires in COVID-19. Profiled with immunoSEQ multiplex PCR; TCRdb holds only in-frame clones, not every one. The top ten hold around 5.8% of the sample, which has about 300,000 clones, 80% to 90% seen once. The material sequenced was peripheral blood. These receptors came from a woman between 50 and 59 years old with COVID-19, enrolled during active disease. CDR3s include the opening cysteine and the closing phenylalanine or tryptophan. A D gene is named only where the DNA matches it firmly. Size tells how often a clone was seen (once, few, many) or the class of an expanded clone, and some rows leave it out.

abundance	d_gene	v_gene	j_gene	CDR3nt	CDR3aa
.	.	TRBV15	TRBJ2-1	TGTGCCACCAGCAGACCTATACCCAATGAGCAGTTCTTC	CATSRPIPNEQFF
once	TRBD1	TRBV3-1/TRBV3-2	TRBJ1-3	TGTGCCAGCAGCCCTCCTTCCCCGGGACAGGGATTCGGAAACACCATATATTTT	CASSPPSPGQGFGNTIYF
.	TRBD1	TRBV5-4	TRBJ2-7	TGTGCCAGCAGCGCAAACAGGGGACACTACGAGCAGTACTTC	CASSANRGHYEQYF
.	.	TRBV5-6	TRBJ2-1	TGTGCCAGCAGCTTGGATAAGGGGCGACTAGAGTGGGACAATGAGCAGTTCTTC	CASSLDKGRLEWDNEQFF
.	.	TRBV19	TRBJ1-5	TGTGCCAGTAGTCGTCAGAATAGCAATCAGCCCCAGCATTTT	CASSRQNSNQPQHF
.	.	TRBV2	TRBJ2-5	TGTGCCAGCAGCGCGACAGGTTGGCGGGAGACCCAGTACTTC	CASSATGWRETQYF
.	.	TRBV19	TRBJ2-7	TGTGCCAGTAGTTCATATCAGGGGTACGAGCAGTACTTC	CASSSYQGYEQYF
.	.	TRBV27	TRBJ1-1	TGTGCCAGCAGTTTACCGGGGGTTTTGTACACTGAAGCTTTCTTT	CASSLPGVLYTEAFF
.	.	TRBV2	TRBJ1-2	TGTGCCAGCAGTGGTGCAGGGGATGGCTATGGCTACACCTTC	CASSGAGDGYGYTF
.	.	TRBV2	TRBJ2-3	TGTGCCAGCAGTCCTACGGTTAATACGCAGTATTTT	CASSPTVNTQYF
.	TRBD2	TRBV19	TRBJ2-7	TGTGCCAGTAGTGTTACCGGGACTAGCGGGAGGGCCGTATCCTACGAGCAGTACTTC	CASSVTGTSGRAVSYEQYF
.	TRBD2	TRBV5-1	TRBJ2-1	TGCGCCAGCAGCCCGGGAGTAGCGGGAGTTCGGTTCTCCTACAATGAGCAGTTCTTC	CASSPGVAGVRFSYNEQFF
.	.	TRBV7-3	TRBJ2-7	TGTGCCAGCAGGGTCTCACCTACTTCCTACGAGCAGTACTTC	CASRVSPTSYEQYF
.	.	TRBV27	TRBJ1-5	TGTGCCAGCAGTCAAACAGGGTCCTGGCAGCCCCAGCATTTT	CASSQTGSWQPQHF
.	.	TRBV5-4	TRBJ2-5	TGTGCCAGCAGCCTGGACAGACAAGAGACCCAGTACTTC	CASSLDRQETQYF
.	TRBD1	TRBV3-1/TRBV3-2	TRBJ1-5	TGTGCCAGCAGCCAGGGGACAGGGGGTTACCAGCCCCAGCATTTT	CASSQGTGGYQPQHF
.	.	TRBV10-3	TRBJ1-1	TGTGCCATCAGTCCAACTCCCGGGAAGAACACTGAAGCTTTCTTT	CAISPTPGKNTEAFF
.	TRBD1	TRBV4-2	TRBJ2-1	TGTGCCAGCAGCCAAGCGGGACAGGGTTCCCATGAGCAGTTCTTC	CASSQAGQGSHEQFF
.	TRBD1	TRBV5-4	TRBJ1-2	TGTGCCAGCAGCCTACAGGGGGCCAATGGCTACACCTTC	CASSLQGANGYTF
.	.	TRBV25-1	TRBJ1-5	TGTGCCAGCAGTGAATCTGGGGAATCGGGAGATCAGCCCCAGCATTTT	CASSESGESGDQPQHF
.	.	TRBV29-1	TRBJ2-5	TGCAGCGCCCGGACCGGGACTTTCCAAGAGACCCAGTACTTC	CSARTGTFQETQYF
.	.	TRBV13	TRBJ2-7	TGTGCCAGCAGCTACGGGACGGAGGGGGAGCAGTACTTC	CASSYGTEGEQYF
.	.	TRBV19	TRBJ1-6	TGTGCCAGTAGTCCTCGGACTCTGGATTCACCCCTCCACTTT	CASSPRTLDSPLHF